Each of the 27 T cell receptor beta chains below was sequenced from the same sample in a study of tumor-infiltrating lymphocytes in localized non-small cell lung cancer. Sequencing was performed with immunoSEQ multiplex PCR; in TCRdb, only in-frame clones are kept and a portion is missing. The table has about 16,000 clones, 65% to 85% seen once; the top ten hold about 9.3%. Material: uninvolved lung tissue not adjacent to the tumor. Source of these receptors: a human donor with non-small cell lung cancer.

This chain joins TRBV30 and TRBJ1-1; the D is unclear. V shed 0 bases and J shed 10 bases, with 12 bases lying between them. The V gene's germline CDR1 is GTSNPN and CDR2 SVGIG (reference sequence). The CDR3 is 12 amino acids. The CDR3 protein is CAWSVTQPGAFF. The CDR3 coding sequence is TGTGCCTGGAGTGTAACTCAACCTGGAGCTTTCTTT.

V and J are TRBV5-6 and TRBJ2-7; TRBD2 matches 10 bases. V dropped 4 bases and J dropped 5; count of bases not matched to a gene: 12. Germline CDR1 and CDR2: SGHDT and YYEEEE. The CDR3 has 16 residues. The CDR3 DNA sequence: TGTGCCAGCAGCCCACCTCTAGCGGGAGCTGCCCACGAGCAGTACTTC. It encodes CASSPPLAGAAHEQYF.

V is TRBV7-6 and J is TRBJ1-2; the match to TRBD1 covers 7 bases. V lost 2 bases and J lost 6; bases outside the gene matches: 12. CDR1 and CDR2 from the germline V gene are SGHVS and FNYEAQ. This CDR3 contains 16 residues. In DNA, the CDR3 is TGTGCCAGCAGCTTATATGCCCAGGGGGATGTAGATGGCTACACCTTC. Translated, it gives CASSLYAQGDVDGYTF.

This clone was recorded a few times. The chain has TRBV7-8 and TRBJ1-1; no reliable D call. Germline CDR1 SGHVS, CDR2 FQNEAQ. The CDR3 runs 14 residues. V was pared by 4 bases and J by 5 bases, with 14 bases between. CDR3 region: CASSSSRAGTEAFF. CDR3 bases: TGTGCCAGCAGCTCCTCCCGAGCCGGGACTGAAGCTTTCTTT. The full variable domain, its missing parts supplied by reference TRBV7-8 and TRBJ1-1, is GAGVSQSPRYKVAKRGQDVALRCDPISGHVSLFWYQQALGQGPEFLTYFQNEAQLDKSGLPSDRFFAERPEGSVSTLKIQRTQQEDSAVYLCASSSSRAGTEAFFGQGTRLTVV.

The gene calls are TRBV18 and TRBJ1-1; possible D gene TRBD1, 6 bases. Germline assignment: CDR1 KGHSH and CDR2 LQKENI. The CDR3 has 16 amino acids. Between the trimmed V and J ends, which lost 3 bases and 8 bases, there was a span of 22 bases. In DNA, the CDR3 is TGTGCCAGCTCACCCCCGGGGGGGGGCCCTAATGCGGAAGCTTTCTTT. This translates into CASSPPGGGPNAEAFF.

The chain uses TRBV5-1 and TRBJ2-1, with no clear D. Germline lookup yields CDR1 SGHRS and CDR2 YFSETQ. V was clipped by 2 bases and J by 8 bases, with 8 bases between them. The CDR3 runs to 12 residues. The CDR3 here is CASSFLPDEQFF. CDR3 nucleotides: TGCGCCAGCAGCTTTTTACCGGATGAGCAGTTCTTC.

Only a few counts were recorded for this clone. V gene TRBV7-9 combines with J gene TRBJ1-4; D gene ambiguous. With 0 bases removed from V and 8 bases from J, the gap between germline ends came to 10 bases. CDR3 size: 14 residues. The germline gives CDR1 SEHNR, CDR2 FQNEAQ (reference sequence). CDR3 loop: CASSLAADGEKLFF. The CDR3 nucleotides read TGTGCCAGCAGCTTAGCGGCAGATGGGGAAAAACTGTTTTTT.

This chain links TRBV28 with TRBJ2-3; 8 bases agree with TRBD2. CDR1 MDHEN and CDR2 SYDVKM come from the germline V gene. V trimming: 6 bases; J trimming: 0 bases; junction bases outside the gene matches: 11. The CDR3 spans 17 residues. Written as DNA, the CDR3 is TGTGCCAGCAGCGCGGTAGCGGGGCTCCTAAGCACAGATACGCAGTATTTT. Residues: CASSAVAGLLSTDTQYF.

The chain has TRBV7-6 and TRBJ2-1, with D unresolved. CDR3 length: 16 residues. Germline assignment: CDR1 SGHVS and CDR2 FNYEAQ. Trimming removed 4 bases from V and 0 bases from J, with 13 bases in between. The CDR3 DNA reads TGTGCCAGCAGCTCAAACAGTGGGGACTCCTACAATGAGCAGTTCTTC. Its translation: CASSSNSGDSYNEQFF.

There are a few counts of this clone. The gene calls are TRBV7-8 and TRBJ2-7, with 9 bases identical to TRBD1. Germline V gene lookup returns CDR1 SGHVS and CDR2 FQNEAQ. The CDR3 has 14 residues. V shed 7 bases, J shed 7 bases, and the junction held 11 bases outside the gene matches. The CDR3 DNA is TGTGCCAGCATCCCGGGACAGGGTGGTAGGGAGCAGTACTTC. As protein: CASIPGQGGREQYF. Complete variable domain (other parts from reference TRBV7-8 and TRBJ2-7): GAGVSQSPRYKVAKRGQDVALRCDPISGHVSLFWYQQALGQGPEFLTYFQNEAQLDKSGLPSDRFFAERPEGSVSTLKIQRTQQEDSAVYLCASIPGQGGREQYFGPGTRLTVT.

CDR3 protein: CASLRLAGDPYNEQFF. The CDR3 DNA follows: TGCGCCAGCCTTAGACTAGCGGGAGACCCTTACAATGAGCAGTTCTTC. The rearrangement joins TRBV5-1 to TRBJ2-1; TRBD2 matches at 12 bases. The V and J ends lost 7 bases and 4 bases, in that order; junction bases with no gene match: 9. Germline V CDR1 and CDR2: SGHRS, YFSETQ. This CDR3 is 16 amino acids long.

The V call is TRBV28, the J call TRBJ1-2; TRBD1 matches 8 bases. CDR1 and CDR2 (germline): MDHEN, SYDVKM. The CDR3 is 16 residues long. Unmatched junction bases numbered 13, after V lost 5 bases and J lost 5 bases. The CDR3 region is CASSPLQGAIRYGYTF. The CDR3 nucleotides read TGTGCCAGCAGTCCTCTTCAGGGGGCGATTCGGTATGGCTACACCTTC.

V is TRBV5-5 and J is TRBJ2-5, with 14 bases fitting TRBD2. The CDR3 is 15 residues long. V lost 3 bases and J lost 4; bases outside the gene matches: 2. CDR1 SGHKS and CDR2 YYEKEE come from the germline V gene (reference sequence). CDR3: CASSSGLAGVETQYF. The CDR3 bases are TGTGCCAGCAGCTCGGGACTAGCGGGAGTAGAGACCCAGTACTTC.

The J gene is TRBJ2-1, the V gene TRBV2, with D tentatively TRBD2 (6 bases). The CDR3 has 16 residues. Deletions cut 3 bases from V and 6 bases from J, with 18 bases between. CDR1 and CDR2 (germline): SNHLY, FYNNEI. The CDR3 region has the DNA TGTGCCAGCAGTGATCCCCGGAGCGGGCTTTCCAATGAGCAGTTCTTC. Residues: CASSDPRSGLSNEQFF. The full variable domain, completed using reference TRBV2 and TRBJ2-1, is EPEVTQTPSHQVTQMGQEVILRCVPISNHLYFYWYRQILGQKVEFLVSFYNNEISEKSEIFDDQFSVERPDGSNFTLKIRSTKLEDSAMYFCASSDPRSGLSNEQFFGPGTRLTVL.

The gene calls are TRBV5-1 and TRBJ2-3; 9 bases match TRBD2. Germline CDR1 and CDR2: SGHRS and YFSETQ. The junction had 7 bases not matched to a gene; V was cut back by 0 bases and J by 5 bases. This CDR3 has 16 amino acids. This chain's CDR3 is CASSLGGGRAEDTQYF. The CDR3 nucleotides read TGCGCCAGCAGCTTGGGAGGCGGGAGGGCGGAAGATACGCAGTATTTT. Using reference TRBV5-1 and TRBJ2-3 for the parts outside the CDR3, the full variable domain is KAGVTQTPRYLIKTRGQQVTLSCSPISGHRSVSWYQQTPGQGLQFLFEYFSETQRNKGNFPGRFSGRQFSNSRSEMNVSTLELGDSALYLCASSLGGGRAEDTQYFGPGTRLTVL.

The rearrangement uses TRBV5-6 and TRBJ2-5, with 7 bases aligning to TRBD1. The length of the CDR3 is 17 residues. V trimming: 0 bases; J trimming: 3 bases; junction bases outside the gene matches: 11. Germline loops: CDR1 SGHDT, CDR2 YYEEEE. The CDR3 loop is CASSLGVARQGKETQYF. The CDR3 DNA sequence: TGTGCCAGCAGCTTGGGGGTAGCGAGACAGGGAAAAGAGACCCAGTACTTC.

This clone was seen a single time. The rearrangement links TRBV5-4 to TRBJ1-2; 7 bases agree with TRBD1. The CDR3 totals 15 residues. V lost 0 bases, J lost 7 bases, and 9 bases stayed unmatched. Per the germline V gene, CDR1 is SGHNT and CDR2 is YYREEE (reference sequence). The chain's CDR3 is CASSLGQGDGGGYTF. Here the CDR3 DNA reads TGTGCCAGCAGCTTGGGCCAGGGGGACGGTGGTGGCTACACCTTC.

This clone came up once. The CDR3 spells CASSFSGTGGGWNTEAFF. CDR3 sequence (DNA): TGCGCCAGCAGCTTTTCCGGGACAGGGGGCGGGTGGAACACTGAAGCTTTCTTT. This rearrangement joins TRBV5-1 to TRBJ1-1; TRBD1 matches at 12 bases. CDR1 and CDR2 from the germline V gene are SGHRS and YFSETQ. V shed 2 bases, J shed 1 base, and the junction held 9 bases outside the gene matches. The CDR3 consists of 18 residues.

The V and J genes are TRBV5-1 and TRBJ1-5; maybe TRBD1 (5 bases). The CDR3 length is 15 residues. V was trimmed by 0 bases and J by 8 bases, leaving 15 bases between them. The germline V gene encodes CDR1 SGHRS and CDR2 YFSETQ. CDR3 loop: CASSLDGAGLEPQHF. The CDR3 nucleotides are TGCGCCAGCAGCTTGGACGGGGCGGGGCTGGAGCCCCAGCATTTT.

Relative to its sample, this clone is medium-sized (0.01 to 0.1%). The V gene is TRBV2, the J gene TRBJ2-2; D unclear. CDR3 length: 15 residues. Germline V CDR1 and CDR2: SNHLY, FYNNEI. Trimming stripped 3 bases from V and 0 bases from J, with 8 bases between. The CDR3 reads CASSEKGANTGELFF. The CDR3 nucleotides are TGTGCCAGCAGTGAGAAGGGCGCGAACACCGGGGAGCTGTTTTTT.

This chain joins TRBV5-1 and TRBJ2-1; D is perhaps TRBD1 (5 bases). This CDR3 has 14 residues. The germline V gene has CDR1 SGHRS and CDR2 YFSETQ. With 4 bases removed from V and 2 bases from J, the gap between germline ends came to 10 bases. In DNA form, the CDR3 reads TGCGCCAGCAGCCAACAGGACGCCTACAATGAGCAGTTCTTC. This translates into CASSQQDAYNEQFF.

J is TRBJ2-7 and V is TRBV30, with TRBD1 matching 9 bases. The CDR3 has 15 residues. After removal of 1 base from V and 2 bases from J, the junction contained 6 bases not matched to a gene. From germline, CDR1 is GTSNPN and CDR2 SVGIG (reference sequence). The CDR3 DNA follows: TGTGCCTGGAGTGCCACGGACAGGGGCGCCTACGAGCAGTACTTC. Encoded protein: CAWSATDRGAYEQYF.

The gene calls are TRBV6-1 and TRBJ1-5; D is unresolved. The CDR3 is made up of 14 amino acids. Germline CDR1 reads MNHNS; CDR2 reads SASEGT. Trimming pared 3 bases from V and 6 bases from J, leaving 12 bases between. CDR3 DNA sequence: TGTGCCAGCAGTGACCTTGGAGGTGGTCAGCCCCAGCATTTT. Amino acid sequence: CASSDLGGGQPQHF.

The chain recombines TRBV6-5 with TRBJ2-3, with D possibly TRBD1 on 5 matching bases. Trimming left V 1 base short and J 0 bases short, with 11 bases between. Germline V gene lookup returns CDR1 MNHEY and CDR2 SVGAGI. The CDR3 length is 16 residues. CDR3 sequence reads: CASSYWGFSSTDTQYF. DNA for the CDR3: TGTGCCAGCAGTTACTGGGGCTTCTCTAGCACAGATACGCAGTATTTT.

The chain joins TRBV6-5 to TRBJ2-7; 8 bases match TRBD2. The CDR3 is 14 residues long. Germline lookup yields CDR1 MNHEY and CDR2 SVGAGI. With V trimmed by 5 bases and J by 6 bases, 9 bases remained unmatched. DNA for the CDR3: TGTGCCAGCAGTCCCACCGCGGGGGGCGGCGAGCAGTACTTC. This sequence encodes CASSPTAGGGEQYF.

This clone appeared once. The V and J genes are TRBV5-1 and TRBJ2-5; no clear D. CDR1 is SGHRS and CDR2 is YFSETQ in the germline V gene. Between the trimmed V and J ends, which lost 0 bases and 5 bases, there was a span of 11 bases. The CDR3 sequence is 14 residues long. The CDR3 DNA is TGCGCCAGCAGCTTGGGGTCTAGTTCGGAGACCCAGTACTTC. Encoded protein: CASSLGSSSETQYF.

This clone was recorded only once. The V call is TRBV6-4, the J call TRBJ1-2; no clear D. The CDR3 runs to 10 residues. V lost 4 bases to trimming and J lost 13 bases, with 10 bases between them. Germline V lookup: CDR1 MRHNA, CDR2 SNTAGT. The CDR3 sequence is CASSGRSRTF. The CDR3 DNA reads TGTGCCAGCAGTGGACGGTCCCGCACCTTC.